These 9 T cell receptor beta chains came from one sample sequenced in a study of OX40 agonist ivuxolimab in advanced cancers. TCRdb's copy holds only in-frame clones and misses some; the assay was immunoSEQ multiplex PCR. The top ten hold more than 7% of the sample, which has more than 80,000 clones, 91% seen once. This specimen was CD4+ or CD8+ T cells sorted from blood, taken in a trial of the OX40 agonist ivuxolimab. The receptors stem from an adult with an advanced solid tumor such as melanoma, head and neck, liver or kidney cancer.

This chain links TRBV30 with TRBJ1-2; D is unclear. V gave up 3 bases and J gave up 10 bases, with 18 bases separating them. The CDR3 has 13 residues. Germline CDR1 reads GTSNPN; CDR2 reads SVGIG (reference sequence). The CDR3 DNA reads TGTGCCTGGAGCTACACATATCCGGCATTCTACACCTTC. Encoded protein: CAWSYTYPAFYTF.

The gene calls are TRBV5-6 and TRBJ1-6, with 7 bases fitting TRBD1. Germline V gene data show CDR1 as SGHDT and CDR2 as YYEEEE. V lost 3 bases and J lost 4; bases outside the gene matches: 16. The length of the CDR3 is 19 residues. The CDR3 loop is CASSSHGRGNYYYNSPLHF. In DNA form, the CDR3 reads TGTGCCAGCAGCTCCCACGGCAGGGGGAACTATTATTATAATTCACCCCTCCACTTT. The variable domain in full, completed from reference TRBV5-6 and TRBJ1-6, reads DAGVTQSPTHLIKTRGQQVTLRCSPKSGHDTVSWYQQALGQGPQFIFQYYEEEERQRGNFPDRFSGHQFPNYSSELNVNALLLGDSALYLCASSSHGRGNYYYNSPLHFGNGTRLTVT.

This chain links TRBV13 with TRBJ2-1; D is unclear. CDR1 PRHDT and CDR2 FYEKMQ come from the germline V gene (reference sequence). The CDR3 covers 12 residues. V lost 5 bases and J 5 bases, leaving 7 bases between the germline ends. CDR3: CASSLGDNEQFF. DNA for the CDR3: TGTGCCAGCAGCCTTGGCGACAATGAGCAGTTCTTC.

The rearrangement uses TRBV15 and TRBJ1-4; 7 bases match TRBD1. This CDR3 has 16 residues. Germline CDR1 is LNHNV and CDR2 is YYDKDF (reference sequence). V gave up 4 bases and J gave up 4 bases; unmatched junction bases: 9. CDR3 protein: CATSTPRQGLNEKLFF. The CDR3 DNA follows: TGTGCCACCAGCACCCCACGACAGGGCCTTAATGAAAAACTGTTTTTT.

Judged by abundance, this clone is medium-sized. The V call is TRBV6-1, the J call TRBJ2-7; TRBD1 or TRBD2 may be the D gene (5 bases each). Germline CDR1 reads MNHNS; CDR2 reads SASEGT. This CDR3 region has 12 residues. The germline V and J ends were trimmed by 10 bases and 2 bases, with 12 bases remaining between them. CDR3 sequence (DNA): TGTGCCACCAGGGACCCAACCTACGAGCAGTACGTC. Amino acid sequence: CATRDPTYEQYV.

V is TRBV4-3 and J is TRBJ2-1, with D possibly being TRBD1 or TRBD2 (5 bases each). CDR1 LGHNA and CDR2 YSLEER come from the germline V gene. V dropped 5 bases and J dropped 2 bases, with 16 bases sitting between them. The length of the CDR3 is 16 residues. The CDR3: CASSSLAEGAYNEQFF. The CDR3, as DNA: TGCGCCAGCAGCAGCCTAGCTGAAGGGGCCTACAATGAGCAGTTCTTC.

The gene calls are TRBV18 and TRBJ2-3; D gene uncertain. This CDR3 region has 12 residues. The V end lost 3 bases, the J end lost 2 bases, and 3 bases lay between the germline ends. CDR1 and CDR2 from the germline V gene are KGHSH and LQKENI. The CDR3 loop reads CASSPNTDTQYF. CDR3 sequence (DNA): TGTGCCAGCTCACCTAACACAGATACGCAGTATTTT.

The gene calls are TRBV7-8 and TRBJ2-7; D ambiguous. Trimming removed 2 bases from V and 1 base from J, with 9 bases in between. CDR1 and CDR2 from the germline V gene are SGHVS and FQNEAQ. CDR3 length: 14 residues. The CDR3 bases are TGTGCCAGCAGCTTAAATGGCGCTTCCTACGAGCAGTACGTC. This codes for CASSLNGASYEQYV.

This chain joins TRBV30 and TRBJ2-7; the D is unclear. This CDR3 contains 12 residues. Looked up from germline, CDR1 is GTSNPN and CDR2 is SVGIG (reference sequence). V was pared by 5 bases and J by 0 bases, with 8 bases between. The CDR3 is CAWERDSYEQYF. In DNA form, the CDR3 reads TGTGCCTGGGAAAGGGACTCCTACGAGCAGTACTTC.